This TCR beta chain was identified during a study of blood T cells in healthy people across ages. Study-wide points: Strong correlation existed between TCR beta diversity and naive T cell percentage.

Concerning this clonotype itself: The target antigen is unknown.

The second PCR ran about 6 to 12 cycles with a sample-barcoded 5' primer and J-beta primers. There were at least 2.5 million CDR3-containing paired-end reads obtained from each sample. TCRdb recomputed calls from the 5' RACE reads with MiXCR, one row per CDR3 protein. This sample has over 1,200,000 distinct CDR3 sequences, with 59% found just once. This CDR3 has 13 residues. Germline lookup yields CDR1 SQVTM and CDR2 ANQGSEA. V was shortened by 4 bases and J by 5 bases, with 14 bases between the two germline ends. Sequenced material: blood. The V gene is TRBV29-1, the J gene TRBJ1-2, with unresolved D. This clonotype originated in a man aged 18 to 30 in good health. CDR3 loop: CSVVGMGIYGYTF. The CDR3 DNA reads TGCAGCGTTGTCGGGATGGGAATTTATGGCTACACCTTC.